Detailed here is one TCR beta chain. What it binds is unknown. This same CDR3 is encoded by further DNA sequences in the sample. The sample originates from a study of T cell responses to AZD1222 COVID-19 vaccine. At the level of the study: The analysis combined second doses at about 4 or about 12 weeks.

The V gene's germline CDR1 is LGHNA and CDR2 YSLEER. Trimming took 4 bases from V and 4 from J; bases not matched to a gene: 4. CDR3 length: 16 amino acids. General observations from the study: Baseline testing showed seropositivity in only a handful of AZD1222 recipients. Most donors were white British and more were female, and clonal diversity was possibly underestimated. Nearly half of unique spike-specific TCRs reportedly avoided B.1.351 and B.1.1.7 mutated regions.

Measured with immunoSEQ multiplex PCR; TCRdb has only the in-frame clones, and not every one. The repertoire holds 57,000 or so clones, with over 70% as singletons. The chain joins TRBV4-3 to TRBJ2-1; 13 bases align to TRBD2. This specimen was peripheral blood, taken on day 0 of AZD1222 vaccination. This receptor was taken from an adult in good health. The CDR3 region has the DNA TGCGCCAGCAGCCCGGGGACTAGCGGGGATTACAATGAGCAGTTCTTC. Translating gives CASSPGTSGDYNEQFF.